These T cell receptor beta chains were read from a single sample in a study of shared clonotypes between healthy human individuals. Sequencing used immunoSEQ multiplex PCR; TCRdb keeps in-frame clones, though not all of them. This repertoire shows about 380,000 clones, approximately 97% found once; its top ten account for around 0.29%. Material for sequencing was memory CD8+ T cells sorted from blood. The source of these receptors is a man aged 25-40 years in good health. CDR3s include the opening cysteine and the closing phenylalanine or tryptophan. The D gene is left open where the match is weak.

d_gene: -; len: 14; j_gene: TRBJ2-7; v_gene: TRBV18; CDR3nt: TGTGCCAGCTCACCTGGTTTCGGGGACTACGAGCAGTACTTC; CDR3aa: CASSPGFGDYEQYF
d_gene: -; len: 14; j_gene: TRBJ1-1; v_gene: TRBV27; CDR3nt: TGTGCCAGCAGTTTTCGGGTCAAGAACACTGAAGCTTTCTTT; CDR3aa: CASSFRVKNTEAFF
d_gene: -; len: 14; j_gene: TRBJ2-1; v_gene: TRBV9; CDR3nt: TGTGCCAGCAGCCCGCTTACGACGAACAATGAGCAGTTCTTC; CDR3aa: CASSPLTTNNEQFF
d_gene: TRBD1; len: 16; j_gene: TRBJ1-2; v_gene: TRBV2; CDR3nt: TGTGCCAGCAGAGGTCAGAGGACAGGGGGGTTGTATGGCTACACCTTC; CDR3aa: CASRGQRTGGLYGYTF
d_gene: -; len: 12; j_gene: TRBJ1-4; v_gene: TRBV28; CDR3nt: TGTGCCAGCAGTCACCGGGATGAAAAACTGTTTTTT; CDR3aa: CASSHRDEKLFF
d_gene: -; len: 14; j_gene: TRBJ1-1; v_gene: TRBV7-2; CDR3nt: TGTGCCAGCAGCCCCCGGGGGCTTAACACTGAAGCTTTCTTT; CDR3aa: CASSPRGLNTEAFF
d_gene: -; len: 11; j_gene: TRBJ2-7; v_gene: TRBV19; CDR3nt: TGTGCCAGTAGTGGACTTGGCGAGCAGTACTTC; CDR3aa: CASSGLGEQYF
d_gene: TRBD2; len: 14; j_gene: TRBJ2-2; v_gene: TRBV25-1; CDR3nt: TGTGCCAGCAGCCAAGCGGGAGCTGACGGGGAGCTGTTTTTT; CDR3aa: CASSQAGADGELFF
d_gene: TRBD1; len: 15; j_gene: TRBJ2-2; v_gene: TRBV5-5; CDR3nt: TGTGCCAGCAGTTCCGGGACAGGGCACACCGGGGAGCTGTTTTTT; CDR3aa: CASSSGTGHTGELFF
d_gene: TRBD2; len: 14; j_gene: TRBJ2-7; v_gene: TRBV9; CDR3nt: TGTGCCAGCAGCGCCGGAGCGGGACCCTACGAGCAGTACTTC; CDR3aa: CASSAGAGPYEQYF